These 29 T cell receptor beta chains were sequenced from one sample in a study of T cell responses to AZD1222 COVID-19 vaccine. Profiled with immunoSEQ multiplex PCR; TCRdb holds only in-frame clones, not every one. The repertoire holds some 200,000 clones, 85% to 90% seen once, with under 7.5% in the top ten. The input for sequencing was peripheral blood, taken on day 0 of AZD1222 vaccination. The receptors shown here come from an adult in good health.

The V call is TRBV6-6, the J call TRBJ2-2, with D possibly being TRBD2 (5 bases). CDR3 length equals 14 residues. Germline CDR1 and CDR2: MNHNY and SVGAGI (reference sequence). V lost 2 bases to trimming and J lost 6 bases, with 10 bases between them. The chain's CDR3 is CASSYDGESGELFF. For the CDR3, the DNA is TGTGCCAGCAGTTACGATGGGGAGTCCGGGGAGCTGTTTTTT.

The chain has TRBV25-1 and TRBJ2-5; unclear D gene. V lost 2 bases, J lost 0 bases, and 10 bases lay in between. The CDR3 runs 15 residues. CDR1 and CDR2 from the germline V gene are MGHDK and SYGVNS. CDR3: CASSEISPYQETQYF. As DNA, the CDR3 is TGTGCCAGCAGTGAAATAAGCCCGTACCAAGAGACCCAGTACTTC.

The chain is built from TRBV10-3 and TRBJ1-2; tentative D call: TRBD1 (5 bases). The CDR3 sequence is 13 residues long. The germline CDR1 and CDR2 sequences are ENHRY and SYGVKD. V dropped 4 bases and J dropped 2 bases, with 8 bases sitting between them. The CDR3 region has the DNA TGTGCCATCAGTGGTGGGGCGAACTATGGCTACACCTTC. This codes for CAISGGANYGYTF.

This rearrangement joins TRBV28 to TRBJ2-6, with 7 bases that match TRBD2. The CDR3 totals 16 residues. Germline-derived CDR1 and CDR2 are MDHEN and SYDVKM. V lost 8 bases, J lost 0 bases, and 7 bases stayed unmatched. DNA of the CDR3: TGTGCCAGCCGCCGCGGGGGTAGCTCTGGGGCCAACGTCCTGACTTTC. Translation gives CASRRGGSSGANVLTF.

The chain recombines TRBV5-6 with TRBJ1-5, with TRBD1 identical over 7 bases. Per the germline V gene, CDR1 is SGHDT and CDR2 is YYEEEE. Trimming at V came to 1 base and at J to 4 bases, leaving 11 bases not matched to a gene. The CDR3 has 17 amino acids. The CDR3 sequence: CASSLRGTALGNQPQHF. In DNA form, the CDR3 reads TGTGCCAGCAGCTTGAGGGGGACAGCACTTGGGAATCAGCCCCAGCATTTT.

The CDR3 DNA reads TGTGCCAGCAGCCCGACAGATAGCAATCAGCCCCAGCATTTT. Translation: CASSPTDSNQPQHF. The J gene is TRBJ1-5, the V gene TRBV5-4; possible D gene TRBD1, 5 bases. Per the germline V gene, CDR1 is SGHNT and CDR2 is YYREEE (reference sequence). This CDR3 has 14 amino acids. V was clipped by 4 bases and J by 0 bases, with 8 bases between them.

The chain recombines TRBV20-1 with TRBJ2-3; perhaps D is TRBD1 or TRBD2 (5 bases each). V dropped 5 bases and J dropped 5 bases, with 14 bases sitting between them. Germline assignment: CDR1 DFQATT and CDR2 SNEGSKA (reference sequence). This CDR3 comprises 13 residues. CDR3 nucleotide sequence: TGCAGTGCTGGTGGAGAGGGGAGAGATACGCAGTATTTT. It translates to CSAGGEGRDTQYF.

This CDR3 is CASRVPGTANYGYTF. The CDR3 bases are TGTGCCAGCAGGGTACCCGGGACAGCTAACTATGGCTACACCTTC. The chain links TRBV28 to TRBJ1-2; TRBD1 matches at 7 bases. There are 15 residues in the CDR3. Germline CDR1 reads MDHEN; CDR2 reads SYDVKM. Trimming at V came to 6 bases and at J to 0 bases, leaving 7 bases not matched to a gene.

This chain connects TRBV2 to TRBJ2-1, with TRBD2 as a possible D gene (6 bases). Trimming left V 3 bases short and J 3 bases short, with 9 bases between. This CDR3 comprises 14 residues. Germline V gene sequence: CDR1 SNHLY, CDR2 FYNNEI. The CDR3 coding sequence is TGTGCCAGCAGTGATCTAGCGAACTACAATGAGCAGTTCTTC. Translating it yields CASSDLANYNEQFF.

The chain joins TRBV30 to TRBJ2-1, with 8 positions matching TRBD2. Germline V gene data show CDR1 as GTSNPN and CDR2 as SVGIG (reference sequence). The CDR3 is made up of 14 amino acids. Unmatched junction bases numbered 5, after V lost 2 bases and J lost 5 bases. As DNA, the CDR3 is TGTGCCTGGAGTAAGGGACTAGGGGACAATGAGCAGTTCTTC. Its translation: CAWSKGLGDNEQFF.

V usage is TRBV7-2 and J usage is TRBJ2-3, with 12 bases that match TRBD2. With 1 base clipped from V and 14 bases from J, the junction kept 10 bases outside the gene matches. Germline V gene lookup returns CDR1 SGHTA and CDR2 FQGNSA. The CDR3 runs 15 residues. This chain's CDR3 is CASSLDRLAGAGGYF. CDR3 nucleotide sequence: TGTGCCAGCAGCTTAGACAGACTAGCGGGAGCGGGTGGGTATTTT.

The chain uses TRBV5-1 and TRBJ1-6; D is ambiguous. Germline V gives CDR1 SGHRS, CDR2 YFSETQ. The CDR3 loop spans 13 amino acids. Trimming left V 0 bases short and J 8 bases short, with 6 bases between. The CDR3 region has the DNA TGCGCCAGCAGCTTGGTTGTAGATTCACCCCTCCACTTT. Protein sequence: CASSLVVDSPLHF.

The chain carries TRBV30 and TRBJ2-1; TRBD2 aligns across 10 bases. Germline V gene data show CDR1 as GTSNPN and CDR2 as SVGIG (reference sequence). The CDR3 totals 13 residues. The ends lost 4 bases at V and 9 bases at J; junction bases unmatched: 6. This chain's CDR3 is CAWKSGRAVEQFF. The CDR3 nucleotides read TGTGCCTGGAAAAGCGGGAGGGCCGTTGAGCAGTTCTTC.

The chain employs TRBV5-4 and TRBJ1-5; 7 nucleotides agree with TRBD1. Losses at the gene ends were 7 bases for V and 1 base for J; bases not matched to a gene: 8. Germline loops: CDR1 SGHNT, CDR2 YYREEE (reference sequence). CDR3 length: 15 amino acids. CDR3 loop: CASQDRKQSNQPQHF. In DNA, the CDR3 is TGTGCCAGCCAGGACAGGAAACAAAGCAATCAGCCCCAGCATTTT.

The CDR3 protein is CAHPDRQETQYF. DNA of the CDR3: TGTGCCCATCCGGACAGACAAGAGACCCAGTACTTC. V and J are TRBV6-5 and TRBJ2-5; possibly TRBD1 for D (6 bases). Trimming removed 11 bases from V and 2 bases from J, with 12 bases in between. Germline V CDR1 and CDR2: MNHEY, SVGAGI. This CDR3 spans 12 amino acids.

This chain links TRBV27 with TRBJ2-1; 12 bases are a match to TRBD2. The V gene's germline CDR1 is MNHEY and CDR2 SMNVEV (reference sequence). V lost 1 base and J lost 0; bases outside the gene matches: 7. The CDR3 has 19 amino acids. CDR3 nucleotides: TGTGCCAGCAGTTTATTTGGACTAGCGGGGAAAAGCTCCTACAATGAGCAGTTCTTC. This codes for CASSLFGLAGKSSYNEQFF.

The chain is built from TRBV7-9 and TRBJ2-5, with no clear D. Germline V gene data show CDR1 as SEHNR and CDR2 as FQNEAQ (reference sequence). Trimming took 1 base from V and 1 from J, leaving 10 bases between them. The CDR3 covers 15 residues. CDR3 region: CASSLEAILQETQYF. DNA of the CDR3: TGTGCCAGCAGCTTAGAGGCGATACTCCAAGAGACCCAGTACTTC.

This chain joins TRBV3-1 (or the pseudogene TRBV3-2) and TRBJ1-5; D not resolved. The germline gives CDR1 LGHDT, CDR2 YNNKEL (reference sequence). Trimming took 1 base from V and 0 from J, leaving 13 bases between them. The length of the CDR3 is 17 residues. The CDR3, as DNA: TGTGCCAGCAGCCAAGGTTCCGGGAGGTATAGCAATCAGCCCCAGCATTTT. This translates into CASSQGSGRYSNQPQHF.

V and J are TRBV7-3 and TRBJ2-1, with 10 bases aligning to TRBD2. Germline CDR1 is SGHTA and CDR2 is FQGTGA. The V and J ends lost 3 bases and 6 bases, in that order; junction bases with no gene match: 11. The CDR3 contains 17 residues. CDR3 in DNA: TGTGCCAGCAGCTTGGCGGGGCTAGCGGGAGCGGGCAATGAGCAGTTCTTC. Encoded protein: CASSLAGLAGAGNEQFF.

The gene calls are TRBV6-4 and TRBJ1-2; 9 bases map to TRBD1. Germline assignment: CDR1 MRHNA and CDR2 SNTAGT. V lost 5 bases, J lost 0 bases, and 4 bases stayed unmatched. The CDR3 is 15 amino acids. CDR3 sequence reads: CASSPGTGPNYGYTF. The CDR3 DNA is TGTGCCAGCAGTCCCGGGACAGGGCCTAACTATGGCTACACCTTC.

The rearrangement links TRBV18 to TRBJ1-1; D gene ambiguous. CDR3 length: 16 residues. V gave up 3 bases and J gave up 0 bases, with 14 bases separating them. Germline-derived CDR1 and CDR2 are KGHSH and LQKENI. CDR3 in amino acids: CASSPREASLNTEAFF. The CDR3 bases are TGTGCCAGCTCACCCCGGGAGGCCAGCCTGAACACTGAAGCTTTCTTT.

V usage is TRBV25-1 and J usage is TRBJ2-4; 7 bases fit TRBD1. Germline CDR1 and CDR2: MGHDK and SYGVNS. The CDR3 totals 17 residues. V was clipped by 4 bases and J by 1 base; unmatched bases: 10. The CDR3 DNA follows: TGTGCCAGCAGTGTAAATACAGGGGTGGGTGCCAAAAACATTCAGTACTTC. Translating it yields CASSVNTGVGAKNIQYF.

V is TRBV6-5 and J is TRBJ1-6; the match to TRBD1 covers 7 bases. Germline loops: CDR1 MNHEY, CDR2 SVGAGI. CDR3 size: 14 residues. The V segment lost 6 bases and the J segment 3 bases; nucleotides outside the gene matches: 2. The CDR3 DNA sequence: TGTGCCAGCAGCGCAGGGGGCTATAATTCACCCCTCCACTTT. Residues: CASSAGGYNSPLHF.

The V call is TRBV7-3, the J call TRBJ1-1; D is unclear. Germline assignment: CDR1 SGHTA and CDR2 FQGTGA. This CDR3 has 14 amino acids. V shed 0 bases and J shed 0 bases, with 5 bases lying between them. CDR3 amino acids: CASSLTAVNTEAFF. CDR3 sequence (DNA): TGTGCCAGCAGCTTAACGGCAGTGAACACTGAAGCTTTCTTT.

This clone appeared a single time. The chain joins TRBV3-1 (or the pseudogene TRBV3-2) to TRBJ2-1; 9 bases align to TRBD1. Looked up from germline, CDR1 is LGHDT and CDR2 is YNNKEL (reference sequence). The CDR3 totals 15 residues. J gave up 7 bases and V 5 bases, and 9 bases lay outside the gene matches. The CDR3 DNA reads TGTGCCAGCAGCTCCGGGACAGGGAATTGGAATGAGCAGTTCTTC. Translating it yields CASSSGTGNWNEQFF.

The CDR3 nucleotides read TGCGCCAGCAGCCCACAAACAGGGAGCTATGGCTACACCTTC. Amino acid sequence: CASSPQTGSYGYTF. The chain has TRBV5-1 and TRBJ1-2, with D tentatively TRBD1 (6 bases). Germline-derived CDR1 and CDR2 are SGHRS and YFSETQ. With 4 bases removed from V and 4 bases from J, the gap between germline ends came to 14 bases. The CDR3 extends over 14 amino acids.

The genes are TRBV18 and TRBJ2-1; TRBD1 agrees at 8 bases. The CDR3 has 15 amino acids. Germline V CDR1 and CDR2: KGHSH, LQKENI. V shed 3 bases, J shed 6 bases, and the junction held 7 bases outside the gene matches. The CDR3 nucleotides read TGTGCCAGCTCACCGTTTGACAGGGGCGGCAATGAGCAGTTCTTC. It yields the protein CASSPFDRGGNEQFF.

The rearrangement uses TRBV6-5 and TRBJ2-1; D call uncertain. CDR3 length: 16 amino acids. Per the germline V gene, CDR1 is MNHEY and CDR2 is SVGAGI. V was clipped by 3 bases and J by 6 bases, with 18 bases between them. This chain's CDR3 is CASSYSHLRKTNEQFF. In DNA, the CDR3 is TGTGCCAGCAGTTATTCGCACTTGAGAAAAACCAATGAGCAGTTCTTC.

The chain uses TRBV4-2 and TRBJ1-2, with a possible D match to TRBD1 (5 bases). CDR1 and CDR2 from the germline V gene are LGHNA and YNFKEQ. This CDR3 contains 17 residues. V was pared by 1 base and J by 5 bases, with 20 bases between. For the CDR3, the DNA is TGTGCCAGCAGCCAAGGAGAACCGGGGACTGAAGGATATGGCTACACCTTC. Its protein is CASSQGEPGTEGYGYTF.